Listed below are T cell receptor beta chains from one sample, sequenced in a study of PD-L1 blockade in urothelial cancer. Profiled with immunoSEQ multiplex PCR; TCRdb holds only in-frame clones, not every one. The sample gives 50,000 or so clones, 75% to 90% of which show up once; 10% is in the top ten. Sequences were derived from PBMCs, sampled around atezolizumab (anti-PD-L1) treatment. The receptor source for this set is a man between 60 and 70 years old with urothelial cancer. CDR3s include the opening cysteine and the closing phenylalanine or tryptophan. Fields, in order: clone size, V gene, J gene, D gene, CDR3 protein, CDR3 DNA. D genes are given only for firm matches. Only some rows state a clone size, as once, few, many or a class for expanded clones.

abundance: .; v_gene: TRBV27; j_gene: TRBJ1-1; d_gene: .; CDR3aa: CASIAPWPERREAFF; CDR3nt: TGTGCCAGCATAGCCCCCTGGCCGGAGCGAAGGGAAGCTTTCTTT
abundance: .; v_gene: TRBV7-3; j_gene: TRBJ2-6; d_gene: .; CDR3aa: CASSLGFSGANVLTF; CDR3nt: TGTGCCAGCAGCTTGGGCTTCTCTGGGGCCAACGTCCTGACTTTC
abundance: .; v_gene: TRBV6-1; j_gene: TRBJ1-1; d_gene: .; CDR3aa: CASSERQTNTEAFF; CDR3nt: TGTGCCAGCAGTGAAAGACAGACAAACACTGAAGCTTTCTTT
abundance: once; v_gene: TRBV15; j_gene: TRBJ2-7; d_gene: TRBD1; CDR3aa: CATSRAMDRYSYEQYF; CDR3nt: TGTGCCACCAGCAGAGCCATGGACAGGTACTCCTACGAGCAGTACTTC
abundance: once; v_gene: TRBV19; j_gene: TRBJ2-5; d_gene: TRBD2; CDR3aa: CASSFSGGAELGETQYF; CDR3nt: TGTGCCAGTAGTTTTAGCGGGGGGGCCGAATTGGGAGAGACCCAGTACTTC
abundance: .; v_gene: TRBV11-3; j_gene: TRBJ1-2; d_gene: .; CDR3aa: CASTLGCWGANYGYTF; CDR3nt: TGTGCCAGCACCCTAGGATGTTGGGGAGCTAACTATGGCTACACCTTC
abundance: .; v_gene: TRBV5-1; j_gene: TRBJ2-7; d_gene: .; CDR3aa: CASRMTVFAYEQYF; CDR3nt: TGCGCCAGCAGGATGACAGTTTTCGCCTACGAGCAGTACTTC
abundance: .; v_gene: TRBV19; j_gene: TRBJ1-2; d_gene: .; CDR3aa: CASSNQGTRGGYTF; CDR3nt: TGTGCCAGTAGCAACCAAGGGACAAGGGGAGGCTACACCTTC
abundance: .; v_gene: TRBV5-8; j_gene: TRBJ2-6; d_gene: .; CDR3aa: CASSPGRFSGANVLTF; CDR3nt: TGTGCCAGCAGCCCAGGCAGGTTTTCTGGGGCCAACGTCCTGACTTTC
abundance: .; v_gene: TRBV11-2; j_gene: TRBJ1-1; d_gene: TRBD1; CDR3aa: CASSLVAGTGMNTEAFF; CDR3nt: TGTGCCAGCAGCTTAGTAGCAGGGACAGGAATGAACACTGAAGCTTTCTTT
abundance: .; v_gene: TRBV4-3; j_gene: TRBJ1-2; d_gene: .; CDR3aa: CASSQGGQAANYGYTF; CDR3nt: TGCGCCAGCAGCCAAGGGGGGCAGGCCGCTAACTATGGCTACACCTTC
abundance: .; v_gene: TRBV6-6; j_gene: TRBJ1-4; d_gene: TRBD1; CDR3aa: CASSYRGGRNEKLFF; CDR3nt: TGTGCCAGCAGTTACAGAGGGGGCCGTAATGAAAAACTGTTTTTT
abundance: .; v_gene: TRBV7-2; j_gene: TRBJ1-2; d_gene: TRBD1; CDR3aa: CASSPAPGQRTSGYTF; CDR3nt: TGTGCCAGCAGCCCCGCCCCGGGACAGCGAACTAGCGGCTACACCTTC
abundance: .; v_gene: TRBV5-1; j_gene: TRBJ2-5; d_gene: TRBD2; CDR3aa: CASSLASGGPGETQYF; CDR3nt: TGCGCCAGCAGCCTAGCTAGCGGGGGGCCCGGTGAGACCCAGTACTTC
abundance: .; v_gene: TRBV4-1; j_gene: TRBJ1-3; d_gene: .; CDR3aa: CASSQDRGAGRGNTIYF; CDR3nt: TGCGCCAGCAGCCAAGACCGCGGGGCAGGGCGCGGAAACACCATATATTTT
abundance: .; v_gene: TRBV21-1; j_gene: TRBJ1-3; d_gene: .; CDR3aa: CASSNPVGTPSGNTIYF; CDR3nt: TGTGCCAGCAGCAACCCCGTGGGGACTCCCTCTGGAAACACCATATATTTT
abundance: .; v_gene: TRBV7-9; j_gene: TRBJ1-2; d_gene: .; CDR3aa: CASSPLDRGDGYTF; CDR3nt: TGTGCCAGCAGCCCATTAGATCGGGGGGATGGCTACACCTTC
abundance: .; v_gene: TRBV4-1; j_gene: TRBJ2-5; d_gene: .; CDR3aa: CASSQDATNLWTQYF; CDR3nt: TGCGCCAGCAGCCAAGACGCTACCAACCTGTGGACCCAGTACTTC
abundance: .; v_gene: TRBV6-5; j_gene: TRBJ1-6; d_gene: .; CDR3aa: CASSSGWSSYNSPLHF; CDR3nt: TGTGCCAGCAGTTCAGGGTGGAGCTCCTATAATTCACCCCTCCACTTT
abundance: .; v_gene: TRBV4-1; j_gene: TRBJ2-1; d_gene: .; CDR3aa: CASSQVAGTTMYNEQFF; CDR3nt: TGCGCCAGCAGCCAAGTAGCCGGGACAACAATGTACAATGAGCAGTTCTTC
abundance: .; v_gene: TRBV2; j_gene: TRBJ2-7; d_gene: .; CDR3aa: CASTGDVYEQYF; CDR3nt: TGTGCCAGCACGGGGGATGTATACGAGCAGTACTTC
abundance: .; v_gene: TRBV14; j_gene: TRBJ1-2; d_gene: .; CDR3aa: CASSQDLYGRFGYTF; CDR3nt: TGTGCCAGCAGCCAAGATTTATATGGGCGATTTGGCTACACCTTC
abundance: .; v_gene: TRBV4-2; j_gene: TRBJ2-5; d_gene: TRBD2; CDR3aa: CASSQGGLAGGETQYF; CDR3nt: TGTGCCAGCAGCCAAGGGGGACTAGCGGGGGGAGAGACCCAGTACTTC